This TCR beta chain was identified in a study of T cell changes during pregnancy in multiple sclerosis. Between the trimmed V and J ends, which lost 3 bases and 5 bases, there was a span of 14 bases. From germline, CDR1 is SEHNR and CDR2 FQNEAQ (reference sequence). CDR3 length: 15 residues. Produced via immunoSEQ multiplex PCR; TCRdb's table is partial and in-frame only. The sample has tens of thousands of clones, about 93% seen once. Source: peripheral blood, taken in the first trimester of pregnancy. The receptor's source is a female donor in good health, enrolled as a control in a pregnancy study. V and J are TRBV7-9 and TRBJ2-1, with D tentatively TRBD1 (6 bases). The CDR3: CASSLPGDEDNEQFF. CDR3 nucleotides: TGTGCCAGCAGCTTGCCAGGGGATGAGGACAATGAGCAGTTCTTC.